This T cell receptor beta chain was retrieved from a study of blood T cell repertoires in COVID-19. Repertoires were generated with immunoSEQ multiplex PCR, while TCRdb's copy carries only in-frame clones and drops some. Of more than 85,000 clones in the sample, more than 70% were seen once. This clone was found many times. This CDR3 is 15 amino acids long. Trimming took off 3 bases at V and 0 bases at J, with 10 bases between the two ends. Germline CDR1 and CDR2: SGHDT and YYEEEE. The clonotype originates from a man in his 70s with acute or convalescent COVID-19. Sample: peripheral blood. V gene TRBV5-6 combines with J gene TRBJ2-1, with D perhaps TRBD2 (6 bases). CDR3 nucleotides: TGTGCCAGCAGCTGGGGACTTAGCTCCTACAATGAGCAGTTCTTC. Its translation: CASSWGLSSYNEQFF.